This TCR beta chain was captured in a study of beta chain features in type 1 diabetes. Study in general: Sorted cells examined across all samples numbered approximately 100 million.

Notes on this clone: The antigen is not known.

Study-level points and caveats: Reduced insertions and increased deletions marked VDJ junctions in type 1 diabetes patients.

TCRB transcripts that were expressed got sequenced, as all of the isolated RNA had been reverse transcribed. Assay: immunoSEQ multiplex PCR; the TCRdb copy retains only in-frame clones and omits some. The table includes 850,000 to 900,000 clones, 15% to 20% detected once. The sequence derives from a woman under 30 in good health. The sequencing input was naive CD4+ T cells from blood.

Here the CDR3 DNA reads TGTGCCAGCAGTTACCTCACAGGGTTCAGTACAGATACGCAGTATTTT. Translation gives CASSYLTGFSTDTQYF. The chain links TRBV6-6 to TRBJ2-3; tentatively, D is TRBD1 (6 bases). The CDR3 covers 16 residues. Germline CDR1 is MNHNY and CDR2 is SVGAGI (reference sequence). V shed 2 bases and J shed 3 bases, with 15 bases lying between them.